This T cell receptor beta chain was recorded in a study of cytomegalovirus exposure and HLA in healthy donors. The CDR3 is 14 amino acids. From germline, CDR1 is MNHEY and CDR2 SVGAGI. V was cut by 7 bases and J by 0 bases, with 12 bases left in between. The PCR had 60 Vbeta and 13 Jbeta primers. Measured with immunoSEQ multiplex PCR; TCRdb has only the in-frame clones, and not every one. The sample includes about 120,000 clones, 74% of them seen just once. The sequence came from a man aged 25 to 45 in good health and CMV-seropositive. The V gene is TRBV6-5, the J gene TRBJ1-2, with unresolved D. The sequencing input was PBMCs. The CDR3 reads CASIRTETNYGYTF. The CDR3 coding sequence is TGTGCCAGCATTCGAACGGAGACTAACTATGGCTACACCTTC.